Detailed here is one T cell receptor (beta chain). The CDR3 end is not reached by the read, which stops 3 residues before it; the germline J gene fills it in. Germline CDR1 KGHSH, CDR2 LQKENI. The V gene lost 8 bases and the J gene lost 1 base, with 17 bases spanning the gap. The CDR3 totals 15 residues. The data originate from a study of T cells in women clearing cervical HPV infection. Sequencing used immunoSEQ multiplex PCR; TCRdb keeps in-frame clones, though not all of them. The table for this sample gives some 23,000 clones. The sequenced sample was blood buffy coat. The chain couples TRBV18 to TRBJ1-1, with D possibly matching TRBD1 (5 bases). The receptor was isolated from a woman between 18 and 70 years old with a cervical HPV16 infection that either progressed to CIN3+ or cleared (not recorded which). CDR3 sequence: CASQSQGFGNTEAFF. The part of the CDR3 DNA that was read is TGTGCCAGCCAATCCCAGGGATTTGGGAACACTGAA.